These 29 T cell receptor beta chains share one sample of origin, sequenced in a study of blood T cell repertoires in COVID-19 (dated by TCRdb to the early 2020s). The library came from the immunoSEQ multiplex PCR assay. TCRdb re-hosts the immuneACCESS table, in-frame sequences only. Its copies lack some clones; in the studies checked, an unresolved V gene accounts for under half of them, and the cause for the rest is not known. The sample contains about 330,000 clones, more than 70% of them found a single time. Roughly 5.2% of the sample lies in the top ten. Material: PBMCs or T cells enriched from blood (not recorded which). The receptors originated from a woman in her twenties or thirties who had recovered from COVID-19.

This chain links TRBV15 with TRBJ1-3, with D perhaps matching TRBD1 (6 bases). Germline CDR1 reads LNHNV; CDR2 reads YYDKDF (reference sequence). The V end was cut by 0 bases, the J end by 2 bases, with 8 bases between. CDR3 length: 15 amino acids. Here the CDR3 DNA reads TGTGCCACCAGCAGAGATCAGGGGCCTGGAAACACCATATATTTT. It is translated as CATSRDQGPGNTIYF.

The chain carries TRBV3-1 (or the pseudogene TRBV3-2) and TRBJ1-1; 8 nucleotides align to TRBD1. Germline V CDR1 and CDR2: LGHDT, YNNKEL (reference sequence). J gave up 1 base and V 4 bases, and 8 bases lay outside the gene matches. The CDR3 is made up of 16 amino acids. CDR3 DNA: TGTGCCAGCAGCCTAACGCCAGGGGGCTCGAACACTGAAGCTTTCTTT. Translating it yields CASSLTPGGSNTEAFF.

This clone was detected only once. The chain employs TRBV12-3 or TRBV12-4 and TRBJ2-3, with D unclear. The CDR3 covers 12 residues. Deletions cut 7 bases from V and 1 base from J, with 6 bases between. The CDR3 region is CASTTGTDTQYF. The CDR3, as DNA: TGTGCCAGCACCACAGGCACAGATACGCAGTATTTT.

For this clone: The germline gene is not matched at one end of the junction; a read error may be the cause. The J gene is TRBJ1-2, the V gene TRBV7-9; D is undetermined. This CDR3 has 14 residues. In germline, CDR1 is SEHNR, CDR2 FQNEAQ (reference sequence). The CDR3: CASSVAGATWGYTF. CDR3 nucleotide sequence: TGTGCCAGCAGCGTAGCAGGAGCGACCTGGGGCTACACCTTC. The full variable domain, completed using reference TRBV7-9 and TRBJ1-2, is DTGVSQNPRHKITKRGQNVTFRCDPISEHNRLYWYRQTLGQGPEFLTYFQNEAQLEKSRLLSDRFSAERPKGSFSTLEIQRTEQGDSAMYLCASSVAGATWGYTFGSGTRLTVV.

V and J are TRBV21-1 and TRBJ2-3; the table's D call of TRBD1 was not tested on the DNA. TRBV21-1 represents a pseudogene. CDR3 size: 18 residues. The DNA of the CDR3 is TGTGCCAGCAGCAACAAAACCGGGACAGGGGGCAGCACAGATACGCAGTATTTT. The encoded protein is CASSNKTGTGGSTDTQYF.

This chain uses TRBV27 with TRBJ2-7; TRBD2 aligns across 10 bases. The trim removed 6 bases at V and 3 bases at J, leaving 8 bases unmatched. CDR1 is MNHEY, CDR2 SMNVEV, per germline (reference sequence). CDR3 length: 15 amino acids. In nucleotides, the CDR3 is TGTGCCAGCAGGGCTAGCGGGGGAGAATACTACGAGCAGTACTTC. Translated: CASRASGGEYYEQYF.

In DNA, the CDR3 is TGTGCCAGCAGCATCACTGATGGCAGGGGGATCGCAGCTTTCTTT. Amino acid sequence: CASSITDGRGIAAFF. V usage is TRBV9 and J usage is TRBJ1-1; 7 bases agree with TRBD1. The CDR3 is made up of 15 amino acids. Germline CDR1 and CDR2: SGDLS and YYNGEE. Trimming removed 4 bases from V and 10 bases from J; junction bases left unmatched: 16.

The V and J genes are TRBV5-1 and TRBJ1-2; D not certain. The length of the CDR3 is 12 residues. Germline V gene sequence: CDR1 SGHRS, CDR2 YFSETQ. Trimming removed 4 bases from V and 3 bases from J, with 7 bases in between. The CDR3 DNA is TGCGCCAGCAGCCCGAGGGACTATGGCTACACCTTC. It translates to CASSPRDYGYTF.

J is TRBJ1-2 and V is TRBV4-3, with D possibly being TRBD1 (6 bases). CDR1 and CDR2 from the germline V gene are LGHNA and YSLEER. The CDR3 runs to 15 residues. Trimming shortened V by 1 base and J by 4 bases, and 13 bases separated the two germline ends. As DNA, the CDR3 is TGCGCCAGCAGCCAAGTACAGGGTTTGGGCTATGGCTACACCTTC. Translation: CASSQVQGLGYGYTF.

This clone was recorded a few times. The CDR3 loop is CASSSGVRQPQHF. The CDR3 DNA reads TGTGCCAGCAGCTCGGGGGTACGACAGCCCCAGCATTTT. The chain joins TRBV13 to TRBJ1-5; TRBD1 is a possible D gene (5 bases). There are 13 residues in the CDR3. The V end was cut by 4 bases, the J end by 7 bases, with 11 bases between. The germline V gene has CDR1 PRHDT and CDR2 FYEKMQ (reference sequence). The full variable domain, rest sourced from reference TRBV13 and TRBJ1-5, is AAGVIQSPRHLIKEKRETATLKCYPIPRHDTVYWYQQGPGQDPQFLISFYEKMQSDKGSIPDRFSAQQFSDYHSELNMSSLELGDSALYFCASSSGVRQPQHFGDGTRLSIL.

The chain combines TRBV4-1 with TRBJ2-1; TRBD1 agrees at 9 bases. V gave up 2 bases and J gave up 7 bases; unmatched junction bases: 15. This CDR3 has 18 residues. CDR1 is MGHRA, CDR2 YSYEKL, per germline. The CDR3 loop is CASSQWVLLRTGVNEQFF. CDR3 in DNA: TGCGCCAGCAGCCAATGGGTCCTCCTTCGGACAGGGGTAAATGAGCAGTTCTTC.

The rearrangement uses TRBV15 and TRBJ1-4, with TRBD1 matching 10 bases. The CDR3 loop spans 18 amino acids. Germline V gene data show CDR1 as LNHNV and CDR2 as YYDKDF (reference sequence). V lost 1 base and J lost 5; bases outside the gene matches: 10. Here the CDR3 DNA reads TGTGCCACCAGCAGAGTTGGGACAGGGGCACGGGGAAATGAAAAACTGTTTTTT. It encodes CATSRVGTGARGNEKLFF.

The V gene is TRBV28, the J gene TRBJ1-1, with D unclear. V was shortened by 6 bases and J by 0 bases, with 14 bases between the two germline ends. The germline V gene encodes CDR1 MDHEN and CDR2 SYDVKM. This CDR3 is 15 amino acids long. The CDR3: CASSPTGSVNTEAFF. CDR3 nucleotides: TGTGCCAGCAGCCCCACGGGGAGTGTGAACACTGAAGCTTTCTTT.

This chain joins TRBV9 and TRBJ1-4; D is ambiguous. Germline CDR1 is SGDLS and CDR2 is YYNGEE. Between the trimmed V and J ends, which lost 3 bases and 5 bases, there was a span of 14 bases. The CDR3 is 15 amino acids. The CDR3 spells CASSAEGGWNEKLFF. The CDR3 coding sequence is TGTGCCAGCAGCGCCGAGGGTGGTTGGAATGAAAAACTGTTTTTT.

The V and J genes are TRBV2 and TRBJ1-3, with D hard to call. The V gene's germline CDR1 is SNHLY and CDR2 FYNNEI. This CDR3 is built from 14 residues. V shed 6 bases and J shed 0 bases, with 9 bases lying between them. The CDR3 coding sequence is TGTGCCAGCAGGGACGGGATCTCTGGAAACACCATATATTTT. Translation gives CASRDGISGNTIYF.

With regard to this clone: The sample has other DNA sequences that encode this CDR3 too. The chain employs TRBV5-1 and TRBJ2-5; 11 nucleotides line up with TRBD2. The germline V gene encodes CDR1 SGHRS and CDR2 YFSETQ. The CDR3 length is 15 residues. V was pared by 1 base and J by 2 bases, with 1 base of the junction left unmatched. The CDR3 DNA is TGCGCCAGCAGCTTGAGACTAGCGGGGCAAGAGACCCAGTACTTC. Protein: CASSLRLAGQETQYF.

This chain connects TRBV11-2 to TRBJ1-1, with TRBD1 matching over 8 bases. There are 17 residues in the CDR3. From germline, CDR1 is SGHAT and CDR2 FQNNGV. After removal of 5 bases from V and 1 base from J, the junction contained 12 bases not matched to a gene. The DNA for the CDR3 is TGTGCCAGCAGCCTAGGGACAGGCGGTTACTCGAACACTGAAGCTTTCTTT. Its translation is CASSLGTGGYSNTEAFF.

The chain couples TRBV3-1 (or the pseudogene TRBV3-2) to TRBJ2-2; D is possibly TRBD1 (5 bases). Trimming took 4 bases from V and 3 from J, leaving 12 bases between them. The CDR3 contains 15 residues. The germline V gene encodes CDR1 LGHDT and CDR2 YNNKEL (reference sequence). CDR3 sequence (DNA): TGTGCCAGCAGCCCCCTGGACACCCACACCGGGGAGCTGTTTTTT. Protein sequence: CASSPLDTHTGELFF.

DNA for the CDR3: TGTGCCAGCAGCTTACAGGGGGCGGCCGCTGAGACCCAGTACTTC. It specifies CASSLQGAAAETQYF. This chain joins TRBV5-8 and TRBJ2-5, with TRBD1 matching over 9 bases. The CDR3 is made up of 15 amino acids. Germline V gene data show CDR1 as SGHTS and CDR2 as YDEGEE. Trimming cost V 2 bases and J 5 bases; bases outside gene matches: 7.

The V and J genes are TRBV10-1 and TRBJ1-1, with a possible D match to TRBD1 (6 bases). The V gene lost 0 bases and the J gene lost 4 bases, with 15 bases spanning the gap. The CDR3 totals 16 residues. Germline V gene sequence: CDR1 WNHNN, CDR2 SYGVQD (reference sequence). The CDR3 region has the DNA TGCGCCAGCAGTGAGTCTACTGGACAGATACCCACTGAAGCTTTCTTT. Protein: CASSESTGQIPTEAFF.

J is TRBJ1-2 and V is TRBV7-2, with a tentative D call TRBD1 (6 bases). This CDR3 has 13 amino acids. Trimming left V 1 base short and J 8 bases short, with 11 bases between. Germline CDR1 reads SGHTA; CDR2 reads FQGNSA. This chain's CDR3 is CASSLGTAYGYTF. The CDR3 DNA is TGTGCCAGCAGCTTAGGGACAGCATACGGCTACACCTTC.

This sequence joins TRBV10-3 and TRBJ1-1, with D perhaps matching TRBD1 (5 bases). Trimming stripped 7 bases from V and 3 bases from J, with 9 bases between. CDR1 and CDR2 (germline): ENHRY, SYGVKD. The CDR3 consists of 12 residues. The CDR3 here is CAINTGDTEAFF. The CDR3 DNA reads as TGTGCCATCAATACAGGCGACACTGAAGCTTTCTTT.

The chain links TRBV28 to TRBJ2-5, with a possible D match to TRBD2 (6 bases). Germline CDR1 is MDHEN and CDR2 is SYDVKM. V was pared by 6 bases and J by 2 bases, with 10 bases between. The CDR3 length is 13 residues. CDR3 in DNA: TGTGCCAGCAGCCCTCGGGGGCAAGAGACCCAGTACTTC. It yields the protein CASSPRGQETQYF.

The chain employs TRBV5-1 and TRBJ1-2; the D is unclear. Deletions cut 1 base from V and 7 bases from J, with 11 bases between. CDR3 length equals 13 residues. Germline loops: CDR1 SGHRS, CDR2 YFSETQ. CDR3 region: CASSLSRGSGYTF. For the CDR3, the DNA is TGCGCCAGCAGCTTGTCCCGCGGGAGTGGCTACACCTTC.

This chain links TRBV11-2 with TRBJ1-1, with 8 bases that match TRBD1. Germline V gives CDR1 SGHAT, CDR2 FQNNGV. Trimming took 5 bases from V and 5 from J; bases not matched to a gene: 7. This CDR3 has 14 residues. The CDR3, as DNA: TGTGCCAGCAGCCCTGGGGACAGGAAAACTGAAGCTTTCTTT. This gives the protein CASSPGDRKTEAFF.

The rearrangement links TRBV7-8 to TRBJ2-3, with 9 bases that match TRBD1. The J segment lost 0 bases and the V segment lost 6 bases, leaving 7 bases of the junction unmatched. Germline V gene sequence: CDR1 SGHVS, CDR2 FQNEAQ. The CDR3 is 16 residues long. The CDR3 DNA sequence: TGTGCCAGCAGGGACGACAGGGGGTCTAGCACAGATACGCAGTATTTT. Its protein is CASRDDRGSSTDTQYF.

The V call is TRBV28, the J call TRBJ1-2; D is perhaps TRBD1 (6 bases). Germline lookup yields CDR1 MDHEN and CDR2 SYDVKM. This CDR3 contains 14 residues. Trimming cost V 5 bases and J 5 bases, with 15 bases left between them. CDR3 residues: CASSPPGTTYGYTF. DNA for the CDR3: TGTGCCAGCAGTCCACCTGGGACAACGTATGGCTACACCTTC.

The chain is built from TRBV21-1 and TRBJ1-5; no check of the table's D call, TRBD1, against the DNA was made. TRBV21-1 is tagged as a pseudogene. The CDR3 runs to 17 residues. The CDR3 region is CASSKNPDRDSNQPQHF. Here the CDR3 DNA reads TGTGCCAGCAGCAAAAACCCCGACAGGGATAGCAATCAGCCCCAGCATTTT.

The J gene is TRBJ1-2, the V gene TRBV12-5, with D uncertain. CDR1 is LGHNT and CDR2 is FRNRAP in the germline V gene. Trimming stripped 4 bases from V and 10 bases from J, with 10 bases between. The CDR3 totals 11 residues. CDR3 region: CASGSDYLYTF. CDR3 in DNA: TGTGCTAGTGGTTCGGACTATCTCTACACCTTC.